This T cell receptor beta chain was retrieved from a study of CD8 T cells in ankylosing spondylitis. Study observations and caveats: Disease-associated clones were CD8+ and fairly uncommon in peripheral blood. It appeared that ankylosing spondylitis blood was characterized by a TCR beta motif of eight highly homologous variants.

Details on this clonotype: The antigen remains undetermined.

With molecular barcodes, quantitative 5'-RACE was used to make the TCR beta libraries. TCRdb analysed the 5' RACE reads with MiXCR anew, one entry per CDR3 protein. The top ten hold around 0.51% of the sample, which has around 770,000 distinct CDR3 sequences, about 12% seen once. The junction had 10 bases not matched to a gene; V was cut back by 4 bases and J by 1 base. CDR3 length: 16 residues. In germline, CDR1 is GTSNPN, CDR2 SVGIG (reference sequence). V and J are TRBV30 and TRBJ2-1; 7 positions match TRBD1. Sequencing used blood, either unsorted or a sorted T cell fraction (not recorded which). The clonotype originates from a male donor with ankylosing spondylitis. DNA of the CDR3: TGTGCCTGGAAGGGGGCTCGGGGTGGGTCCTACAATGAGCAGTTCTTC. Protein: CAWKGARGGSYNEQFF.